The present T cell receptor (beta chain) was sequenced within a study of blood T cells in healthy people across ages (dated by TCRdb to 2015 to 2017). About the full investigation: In model experiments, template switching captured roughly one uniquely barcoded TCR beta cDNA molecule for every two T cells. To track age-related changes in TCR beta repertoire diversity, the study relied on deep sequencing normalized with unique cDNA molecular identifiers. The donors were split into four age groups: young (average around 15 years), middle-aged (about 40), aged (about 56) and long-lived (over 80). To avoid experimental bias, donors of different ages were randomly spread across the sequencing lanes. The study analyzed two additional independent replicas of 1 million unique cDNA reads from the same blood draw for two donors, one aged 18 to 30 and one aged 80 or older.

The library was built by means of 5' RACE. These reads were obtained on an Illumina HiSeq 2500. A second PCR of roughly 6 to 12 cycles was performed with a sample-barcoded 5' primer and a J-beta primer mix. A unique molecular identifier was introduced onto each TCR beta cDNA molecule by a template-switch 5' adaptor carrying 12 random nucleotides. Each sample yielded at least 3 million CDR3-containing paired-end reads. First-strand cDNA synthesis was performed from all RNA using the Mint cDNA synthesis kit, with priming by a TRBC-specific oligonucleotide. All cDNA was treated with uracil-DNA glycosylase and then went through a first 18-cycle PCR with the universal primers M1SS and BC2_uni_R. Per the authors' processing: For normalization, 1 million high-quality reads, each with a distinct molecular identifier, were randomly selected from each sample. Reads with shared molecular identifiers were discarded instead of being binned into consensus sequences. MiTCR, set to a Q25 quality threshold and the strictest error-elimination algorithm, was used for CDR3 identification, clonotype clustering and error correction. A nonparametric unseen species model using Euler transformation provided a lower-bound estimate of total TCR beta diversity. In-frame beta chains were kept once TCRdb had trimmed the public reads at Q25 with fastp and called clones with MiXCR. Rows are unified per CDR3 protein, each entry keeping the most common DNA and genes. The V and J calls and clone size are TCRdb's, not the authors'. This sample holds 1.5 million to 2 million distinct CDR3 sequences; roughly 30% were observed only once. Of the sample, about 11% is held by the ten largest clones.

The 39 donors, aged roughly 6 to 90 years, were systemically healthy Caucasian individuals from Russia. Each donor gave 8 to 10 milliliters of peripheral blood, drawn into EDTA-treated Vacutainer tubes. Ficoll-Paque density-gradient centrifugation was used to isolate PBMCs, with at least 7 million obtained per sample. Trizol reagent was used to extract total RNA from PBMCs, with at least 5.5 micrograms per sample. The percentages of naive CD45RAhigh/CD27high T cells were determined by flow cytometry on a PBMC aliquot from every donor. A remark on this clonotype: This clone's antigen is unknown. The sample holds no much larger clone one base away, and base qualities are not on file.

V is shortened by 3 bases, J by 8 bases, and the region joining them spans 15 bases. The CDR3 contains 14 residues, cysteine and phenylalanine counted. Just the 42-base CDR3 DNA is kept, in frame starting at base 1. CDR1 and CDR2 (SGDLS, YYNGEE) derive from the germline V gene. On the study overall, not on this receptor specifically: The percentage of naive T cells measured by flow cytometry correlated strongly with observed TCR beta diversity. Since profiling was done on bulk unsorted PBMCs, naive and antigen-experienced compartments could not be conclusively compared. Estimates of total diversity from one million sequenced T cells were regarded as lower bounds and underestimates. The long-lived group showed more naive CD4+ T cells, fewer expanded clones and increased TCR diversity than the aged group, suggesting age selection. Because donor CMV infection status was unknown, age-related changes in expanded clonotypes were potentially confounded. Observed TCR beta diversity per million T cells fell roughly linearly with age, and a significant reduction was already apparent by age about 36.

The sequence derives from a woman aged 25-40 years in good health. The sample was blood. The rearrangement joined TRBV9 to TRBJ2-1; the D segment could be TRBD1, given 5 matching bases. The CDR3 region: CASSARTMADEQFF. The DNA sequence follows: TGTGCCAGCAGCGCCCGGACAATGGCAGATGAGCAGTTCTTC.